The 9 T cell receptor beta chains reported below all come from one sample, sequenced in a study of shared clonotypes between healthy human individuals. Profiled with immunoSEQ multiplex PCR; TCRdb holds only in-frame clones, not every one. The sample includes some 2,500,000 clones, 92% seen only once; the top ten take roughly 0.34%. Sequencing was performed on naive CD4+ T cells from PBMCs. Subset here: CD45RA+ positively selected. The receptor source for this set is a man between 18 and 29 years old in good health. Some clones in this sample may be carry-over from other donors' samples.

The chain uses TRBV27 and TRBJ2-1, with D possibly matching TRBD1 (7 bases). The V gene's germline CDR1 is MNHEY and CDR2 SMNVEV (reference sequence). This CDR3 is 14 amino acids long. The germline V and J ends were trimmed by 1 base and 12 bases, with 16 bases remaining between them. The DNA of the CDR3 is TGTGCCAGCAGTTTATTCGGCAGGGGGGATTGGCAGTTCTTC. Protein product: CASSLFGRGDWQFF.

The chain links TRBV5-4 to TRBJ2-7, with 14 bases that match TRBD2. This CDR3 comprises 16 residues. Germline V gene data show CDR1 as SGHNT and CDR2 as YYREEE (reference sequence). The V gene end was trimmed by 4 bases and the J gene end by 6 bases; junction bases not matched to a gene: 9. CDR3 DNA: TGTGCCAGCAGCAGCGGGACTAGCGGGAGTCAGCCCGAGCAGTACTTC. Its protein product is CASSSGTSGSQPEQYF. Full variable domain (remainder filled in from reference TRBV5-4 and TRBJ2-7): ETGVTQSPTHLIKTRGQQVTLRCSSQSGHNTVSWYQQALGQGPQFIFQYYREEENGRGNFPPRFSGLQFPNYSSELNVNALELDDSALYLCASSSGTSGSQPEQYFGPGTRLTVT.

This clone was observed a few times. The J gene is TRBJ1-5, the V gene TRBV19; D not certain. This CDR3 has 15 residues. Germline assignment: CDR1 LNHDA and CDR2 SQIVND (reference sequence). Trimming left V 5 bases short and J 3 bases short, with 14 bases between. The CDR3 DNA reads TGTGCCAGTAGTCAAGTGGACGGCTTCAATCAGCCCCAGCATTTT. Amino acid sequence: CASSQVDGFNQPQHF.

This clone was seen once. The chain has TRBV2 and TRBJ2-2; a weak D match, TRBD1 (6 bases). CDR1 SNHLY and CDR2 FYNNEI come from the germline V gene. V was shortened by 5 bases and J by 9 bases, with 13 bases between the two germline ends. The CDR3 contains 13 residues. The CDR3, as DNA: TGTGCCAGCAGTCCTACAGGGCGTTGGGAGCTGTTTTTT. Translating it yields CASSPTGRWELFF.

This clone was observed a few times. V usage is TRBV14 and J usage is TRBJ2-4, with D possibly being TRBD1 (6 bases). V gave up 4 bases and J gave up 5 bases, with 18 bases separating them. This CDR3 region has 16 residues. Germline V CDR1 and CDR2: SGHDN, FVKESK. CDR3 nucleotide sequence: TGTGCCAGCAGCCTCGGACTTACCCCAGGGGAAAACATTCAGTACTTC. The encoded protein is CASSLGLTPGENIQYF.

This clone was seen once. The rearrangement links TRBV21-1 to TRBJ1-5. TRBV21-1 is marked as a pseudogene. The length of the CDR3 is 11 residues. CDR3 nucleotides: TGTGCCAGCAGCAAGATCCAGCCCCAGCATTTT. This gives the protein CASSKIQPQHF.

The CDR3 DNA reads TGCGCCAGCCGTTTACTAGCGGAGAACAATGAGCAGTTCTTC. Amino acid sequence: CASRLLAENNEQFF. The rearrangement links TRBV5-1 to TRBJ2-1; 8 bases agree with TRBD2. After removal of 7 bases from V and 5 bases from J, the junction contained 8 bases not matched to a gene. Looked up from germline, CDR1 is SGHRS and CDR2 is YFSETQ. The CDR3 runs 14 residues.

Points on this clone: Distinct nucleotide sequences in the sample also encode this CDR3. The chain carries TRBV9 and TRBJ2-7, with 12 bases lining up with TRBD1. V dropped 3 bases and J dropped 4; count of bases not matched to a gene: 5. The CDR3 totals 15 residues. Germline V gene data show CDR1 as SGDLS and CDR2 as YYNGEE. In nucleotides, the CDR3 is TGTGCCAGCAGCGCCGGGACAGGGGGCGCGTACGAGCAGTACTTC. Translating it yields CASSAGTGGAYEQYF.

The V gene is TRBV9, the J gene TRBJ2-3; 9 bases map to TRBD2. The CDR3 loop spans 16 amino acids. Germline V gene lookup returns CDR1 SGDLS and CDR2 YYNGEE. V was clipped by 4 bases and J by 4 bases; unmatched bases: 10. In DNA form, the CDR3 reads TGTGCCAGCAGCTTTACGATTAGCGGGAGCGCAGATACGCAGTATTTT. Its protein is CASSFTISGSADTQYF.